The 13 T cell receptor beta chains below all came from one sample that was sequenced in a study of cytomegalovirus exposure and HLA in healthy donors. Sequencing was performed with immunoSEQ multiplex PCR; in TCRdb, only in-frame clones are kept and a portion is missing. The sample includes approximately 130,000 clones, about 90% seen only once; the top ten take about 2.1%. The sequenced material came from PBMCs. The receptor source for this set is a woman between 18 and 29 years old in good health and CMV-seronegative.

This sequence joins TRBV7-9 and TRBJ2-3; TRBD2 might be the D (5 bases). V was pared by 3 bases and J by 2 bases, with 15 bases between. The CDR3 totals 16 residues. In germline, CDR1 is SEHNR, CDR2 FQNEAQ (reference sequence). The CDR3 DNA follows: TGTGCCAGCAGCTTCGGTGAAGCGGATTACACAGATACGCAGTATTTT. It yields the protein CASSFGEADYTDTQYF.

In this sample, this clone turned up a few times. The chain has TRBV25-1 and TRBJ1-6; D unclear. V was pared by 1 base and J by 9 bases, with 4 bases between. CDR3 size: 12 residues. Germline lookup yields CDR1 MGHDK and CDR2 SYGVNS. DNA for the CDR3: TGTGCCAGCAGTGAATCGGGTTCACCCCTCCACTTT. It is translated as CASSESGSPLHF. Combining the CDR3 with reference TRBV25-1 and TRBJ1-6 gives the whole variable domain EADIYQTPRYLVIGTGKKITLECSQTMGHDKMYWYQQDPGMELHLIHYSYGVNSTEKGDLSSESTVSRIRTEHFPLTLESARPSHTSQYLCASSESGSPLHFGNGTRLTVT.

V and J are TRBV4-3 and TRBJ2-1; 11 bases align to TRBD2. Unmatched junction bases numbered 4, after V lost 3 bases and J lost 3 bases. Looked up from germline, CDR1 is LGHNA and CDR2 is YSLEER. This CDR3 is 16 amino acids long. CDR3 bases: TGCGCCAGCAGCCAGCTCACTAGCGGGGGCTACAATGAGCAGTTCTTC. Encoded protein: CASSQLTSGGYNEQFF.

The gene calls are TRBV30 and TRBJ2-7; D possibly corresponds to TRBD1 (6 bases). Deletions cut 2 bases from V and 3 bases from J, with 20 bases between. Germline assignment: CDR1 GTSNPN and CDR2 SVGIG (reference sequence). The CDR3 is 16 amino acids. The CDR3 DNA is TGTGCCTGGAGTACTCTGGACAGACTCCCCCGCTACGAGCAGTACTTC. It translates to CAWSTLDRLPRYEQYF.

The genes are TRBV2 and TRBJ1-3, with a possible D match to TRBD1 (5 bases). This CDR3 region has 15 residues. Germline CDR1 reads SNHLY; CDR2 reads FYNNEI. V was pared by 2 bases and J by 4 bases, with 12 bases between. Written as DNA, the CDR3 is TGTGCCAGCAGTGAACGGGGGGAGGGAGGAAACACCATATATTTT. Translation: CASSERGEGGNTIYF.

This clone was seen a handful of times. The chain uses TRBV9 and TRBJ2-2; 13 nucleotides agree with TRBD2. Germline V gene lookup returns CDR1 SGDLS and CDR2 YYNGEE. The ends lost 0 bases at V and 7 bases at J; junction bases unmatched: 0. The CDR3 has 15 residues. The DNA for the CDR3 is TGTGCCAGCAGCGTAGGACTAGCGGGAGGCGGGGAGCTGTTTTTT. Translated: CASSVGLAGGGELFF.

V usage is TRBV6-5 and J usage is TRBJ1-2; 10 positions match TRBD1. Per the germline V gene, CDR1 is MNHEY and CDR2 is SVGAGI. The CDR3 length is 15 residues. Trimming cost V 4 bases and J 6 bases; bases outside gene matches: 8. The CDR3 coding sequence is TGTGCCAGCAGTTCGGGACAGGGGATCGGCGATGGCTACACCTTC. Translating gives CASSSGQGIGDGYTF.

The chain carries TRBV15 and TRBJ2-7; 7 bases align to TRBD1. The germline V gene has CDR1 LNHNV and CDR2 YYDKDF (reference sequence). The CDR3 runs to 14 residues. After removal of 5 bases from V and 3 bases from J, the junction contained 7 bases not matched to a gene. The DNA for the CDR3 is TGTGCCACCAGCGGCTTAACAGGGGTCTACGAGCAGTACTTC. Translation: CATSGLTGVYEQYF.

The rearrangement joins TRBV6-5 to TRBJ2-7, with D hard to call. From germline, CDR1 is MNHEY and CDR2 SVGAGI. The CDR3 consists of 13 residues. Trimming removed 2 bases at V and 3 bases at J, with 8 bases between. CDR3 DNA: TGTGCCAGCAGTTACCAACAAAACTACGAGCAGTACTTC. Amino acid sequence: CASSYQQNYEQYF.

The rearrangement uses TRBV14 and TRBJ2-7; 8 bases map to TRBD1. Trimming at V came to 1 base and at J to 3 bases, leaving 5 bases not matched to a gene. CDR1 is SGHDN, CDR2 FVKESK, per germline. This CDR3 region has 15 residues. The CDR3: CASSQAWTGHYEQYF. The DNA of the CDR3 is TGTGCCAGCAGCCAAGCTTGGACAGGGCACTACGAGCAGTACTTC.

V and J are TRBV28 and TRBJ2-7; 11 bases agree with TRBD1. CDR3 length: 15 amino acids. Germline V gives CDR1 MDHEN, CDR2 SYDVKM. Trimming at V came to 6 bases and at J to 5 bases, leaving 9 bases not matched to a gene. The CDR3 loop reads CASRALGQGAHEQYF. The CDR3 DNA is TGTGCCAGCAGGGCGCTAGGACAGGGGGCCCACGAGCAGTACTTC.

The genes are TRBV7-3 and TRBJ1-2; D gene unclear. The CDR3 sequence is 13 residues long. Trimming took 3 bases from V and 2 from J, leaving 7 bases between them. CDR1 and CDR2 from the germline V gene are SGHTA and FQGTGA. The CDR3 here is CASSFDTNYGYTF. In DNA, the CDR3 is TGTGCCAGCAGCTTCGACACGAACTATGGCTACACCTTC.

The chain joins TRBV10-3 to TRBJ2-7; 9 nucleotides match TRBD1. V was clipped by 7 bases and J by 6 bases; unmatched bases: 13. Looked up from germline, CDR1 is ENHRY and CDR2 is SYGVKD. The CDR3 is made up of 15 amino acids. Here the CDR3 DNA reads TGTGCCATCACGAGCACTCCGGACAGGGGCGGCGAGCAGTACTTC. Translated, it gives CAITSTPDRGGEQYF.